The 11 T cell receptor beta chains reported below all come from one sample, sequenced in a study of blood T cells in healthy people across ages. PCR was performed a second time for 7 to 11 cycles using a sample-barcoded 5' primer and a J-beta primer mix. TCRdb ran MiXCR on the 5' RACE reads and lists one entry per CDR3 protein. The repertoire consists of hundreds of thousands of distinct CDR3 sequences, with about 52% occurring once and the leading ten covering around a third. Source material: blood. Receptors were obtained from a woman aged 60-75 years in good health.

This clonotype was detected a few times. This chain links TRBV3-1 with TRBJ2-4, with D perhaps TRBD1 (5 bases). Germline V lookup: CDR1 LGHDT, CDR2 YNNKEL (reference sequence). The ends were cut back, 1 base at V and 1 base at J, with 11 bases in the middle. The CDR3 spans 16 residues. The CDR3 DNA reads as TGTGCCAGCAGCCAAGGACAGACCGGGGCCAAAAACATTCAGTACTTC. The encoded protein is CASSQGQTGAKNIQYF.

Only a few counts were recorded for this clonotype. The V and J genes are TRBV29-1 and TRBJ2-5, with D possibly TRBD1 on 6 matching bases. The CDR3 has 13 amino acids. Trimming removed 6 bases at V and 4 bases at J, with 15 bases between. The germline V gene encodes CDR1 SQVTM and CDR2 ANQGSEA. The CDR3 DNA is TGCAGCGTCCCAAGGGGGTTCGGAGAGACCCAGTACTTC. This sequence encodes CSVPRGFGETQYF.

This clonotype was detected a few times. This rearrangement joins TRBV6-1 to TRBJ2-5; 13 bases agree with TRBD2. Germline V gives CDR1 MNHNS, CDR2 SASEGT. This CDR3 region has 16 residues. Trimming at V came to 6 bases and at J to 2 bases, leaving 6 bases not matched to a gene. CDR3 residues: CASRPTGLAGQETQYF. The CDR3 DNA is TGTGCCAGCAGACCCACGGGACTAGCGGGACAAGAGACCCAGTACTTC.

This sequence joins TRBV6-1 and TRBJ2-7; 11 bases align to TRBD2. Germline CDR1 reads MNHNS; CDR2 reads SASEGT. This CDR3 is built from 18 residues. The V gene end was trimmed by 6 bases and the J gene end by 4 bases; junction bases not matched to a gene: 17. The CDR3: CASSPGLAGSLADYEQYF. The CDR3 DNA is TGTGCCAGCAGCCCAGGACTAGCGGGCTCTCTGGCGGATTACGAGCAGTACTTC.

The chain uses TRBV12-3 or TRBV12-4 and TRBJ2-3; maybe TRBD2 (5 bases). The CDR3 contains 14 residues. V lost 6 bases and J 3 bases, leaving 13 bases between the germline ends. The CDR3: CASRRGGGTDTQYF. The CDR3 bases are TGTGCCAGCAGGCGAGGAGGAGGAACAGATACGCAGTATTTT.

The chain combines TRBV20-1 with TRBJ2-7, with D possibly matching TRBD2 (6 bases). Per germline, CDR1 DFQATT and CDR2 SNEGSKA (reference sequence). The CDR3 has 14 residues. Trimming cost V 0 bases and J 4 bases, with 13 bases left between them. The CDR3 loop is CSARDRDWGYEQYF. As DNA, the CDR3 is TGCAGTGCTAGAGATCGGGACTGGGGGTACGAGCAGTACTTC.

The chain is built from TRBV6-5 and TRBJ2-3, with D possibly being TRBD1 or TRBD2 (5 bases each). V dropped 7 bases and J dropped 0 bases, with 11 bases sitting between them. Per the germline V gene, CDR1 is MNHEY and CDR2 is SVGAGI. CDR3 length: 14 amino acids. CDR3 DNA: TGTGCCAGCACGAGGGGCGCTAGCACAGATACGCAGTATTTT. This gives the protein CASTRGASTDTQYF.

This chain connects TRBV6-5 to TRBJ2-2, with unresolved D. In germline, CDR1 is MNHEY, CDR2 SVGAGI. This CDR3 spans 13 amino acids. The ends were cut back, 2 bases at V and 5 bases at J, with 6 bases in the middle. The DNA for the CDR3 is TGTGCCAGCAGTTACGAGGCGACCGGGGAGCTGTTTTTT. This encodes CASSYEATGELFF.

The chain recombines TRBV12-3 or TRBV12-4 with TRBJ2-7; 8 nucleotides match TRBD1. After removal of 3 bases from V and 5 bases from J, the junction contained 3 bases not matched to a gene. The CDR3 sequence is 13 residues long. CDR3 nucleotide sequence: TGTGCCAGCAGTTTGGACAGGGTGGACGAGCAGTACTTC. It specifies CASSLDRVDEQYF.

The V call is TRBV28, the J call TRBJ2-6; no firm D call. V was pared by 2 bases and J by 2 bases, with 13 bases between. Germline V gene data show CDR1 as MDHEN and CDR2 as SYDVKM. This CDR3 has 17 amino acids. The CDR3 is CASSLRFVLPGANVLTF. DNA for the CDR3: TGTGCCAGCAGTTTAAGGTTTGTTCTTCCTGGGGCCAACGTCCTGACTTTC.

The chain joins TRBV29-1 to TRBJ2-5; TRBD1 might be the D (6 bases). The ends were cut back, 5 bases at V and 2 bases at J, with 12 bases in the middle. Germline V gene lookup returns CDR1 SQVTM and CDR2 ANQGSEA. This CDR3 is 13 amino acids long. The CDR3 sequence is CSVRQVLQETQYF. The CDR3 nucleotides read TGCAGCGTTCGACAGGTTTTACAAGAGACCCAGTACTTC.